This T cell receptor (beta chain) emerged from a study of cytomegalovirus exposure and HLA in healthy donors. Study outcomes and limitations: TCR beta V- and J-gene trimming, according to a later analysis, was linked to a missense DCLRE1C variant.

The PCR ran on 60 Vbeta and 13 Jbeta primers. Data came from immunoSEQ multiplex PCR; TCRdb stores just in-frame clones and leaves some out. The sample lists over 110,000 clones, around 78% seen once, with approximately 5.6% in the top ten. Of note for this clone: Its antigen is as yet unknown.

The CDR3 runs to 11 residues. Germline CDR1 SQVTM, CDR2 ANQGSEA. With 7 bases removed from V and 6 bases from J, the gap between germline ends came to 9 bases. The chain uses TRBV29-1 and TRBJ2-2; no clear D gene. This clonotype originated in a woman aged 40 to 50 in good health and CMV-seropositive. The sample was PBMCs. This chain's CDR3 is CSALGSGELFF. Here the CDR3 DNA reads TGCAGCGCGCTAGGTTCCGGGGAGCTGTTTTTT.